The 23 T cell receptor beta chains reported below all come from one sample, sequenced in a study of graft-versus-host responses after intestinal transplantation (dated by TCRdb to 2020 to 2022). The library was built by means of the immunoSEQ multiplex PCR assay. The table was pulled from immuneACCESS by TCRdb, which kept in-frame rearrangements only. Such tables lose some clones; where checked, under half of the loss comes from unresolved V genes, and the rest has no known cause. The sample contains 29,000 or so clones, about 85% of them found a single time. The ten top clones hold around 10% of the sample. The sample consisted of PBMCs, taken 450 to 480 days after intestinal transplantation. Receptors were obtained from a human patient who received an intestinal transplant, so some T cells may come from the graft donor.

This clone was seen only a few times. The V call is TRBV5-1, the J call TRBJ2-1; D is undetermined. Looked up from germline, CDR1 is SGHRS and CDR2 is YFSETQ. The CDR3 contains 14 residues. V was trimmed by 0 bases and J by 8 bases, leaving 12 bases between them. CDR3 sequence reads: CASSLGGGVHEQFF. The CDR3 coding sequence is TGCGCCAGCAGCTTGGGAGGTGGGGTGCATGAGCAGTTCTTC.

The chain is built from TRBV14 and TRBJ2-7; D is uncertain. CDR1 and CDR2 (germline): SGHDN, FVKESK. V was shortened by 4 bases and J by 5 bases, with 15 bases between the two germline ends. There are 14 residues in the CDR3. CDR3 sequence: CASSRQRAINEQYF. In nucleotides, the CDR3 is TGTGCCAGCAGCCGTCAAAGGGCGATAAACGAGCAGTACTTC.

The J gene is TRBJ1-4, the V gene TRBV19, with D possibly TRBD1 on 5 matching bases. Germline CDR1 and CDR2: LNHDA and SQIVND (reference sequence). This CDR3 spans 14 amino acids. The V gene lost 3 bases and the J gene lost 10 bases, with 15 bases spanning the gap. CDR3 DNA sequence: TGTGCCAGTAGTATTCCAGGTTTGGGGGGAAAACTGTTTTTT. Translating gives CASSIPGLGGKLFF.

Details on this clone: At the DNA level, this CDR3 is encoded by other sequences in the same sample as well. The rearrangement joins TRBV9 to TRBJ2-3; 10 nucleotides line up with TRBD2. Germline CDR1 is SGDLS and CDR2 is YYNGEE. The CDR3 runs 15 residues. Unmatched junction bases numbered 8, after V lost 4 bases and J lost 6 bases. CDR3 sequence (DNA): TGTGCCAGCAGCTTCAGGACTAGCGGTGGGGATACGCAGTATTTT. Encoded protein: CASSFRTSGGDTQYF.

This sequence joins TRBV6-4 and TRBJ2-2; a possible D gene is TRBD2 (5 bases). Trimming removed 3 bases at V and 3 bases at J, with 5 bases between. The CDR3 is 13 residues long. CDR1 is MRHNA and CDR2 is SNTAGT in the germline V gene. In nucleotides, the CDR3 is TGTGCCAGCAGTGAGCGGGACACCGGGGAGCTGTTTTTT. Translating it yields CASSERDTGELFF.

Only a few counts were recorded for this clone. J is TRBJ1-4 and V is TRBV11-3; D is undetermined. In germline, CDR1 is SGHNT, CDR2 YENEEA. This CDR3 spans 12 amino acids. With 5 bases removed from V and 5 bases from J, the gap between germline ends came to 6 bases. CDR3 bases: TGTGCCAGCAGCCAGCCAAATGAAAAACTGTTTTTT. This gives the protein CASSQPNEKLFF.

The genes are TRBV6-1 and TRBJ2-7, with 9 positions matching TRBD2. J was trimmed by 3 bases and V by 6 bases; bases with no gene match: 6. The CDR3 is made up of 14 amino acids. Germline assignment: CDR1 MNHNS and CDR2 SASEGT. The CDR3 DNA reads TGTGCCAGCAGCGTAGCGGGAGTGGTCTACGAGCAGTACTTC. Its translation is CASSVAGVVYEQYF.

This sequence joins TRBV16 and TRBJ2-1; unclear D gene. Germline CDR1 is KGHSY and CDR2 is FQNENV. The V end lost 1 base, the J end lost 7 bases, and 8 bases lay between the germline ends. There are 13 residues in the CDR3. Here the CDR3 DNA reads TGTGCCAGCAGCCAATACCGCTCAAATGAGCAGTTCTTC. Translating it yields CASSQYRSNEQFF. The whole variable domain, remainder taken from reference TRBV16 and TRBJ2-1, is GEEVAQTPKHLVRGEGQKAKLYCAPIKGHSYVFWYQQVLKNEFKFLISFQNENVFDETGMPKERFSAKCLPNSPCSLEIQATKLEDSAVYFCASSQYRSNEQFFGPGTRLTVL.

The chain has TRBV10-2 and TRBJ1-5; 9 bases are shared with TRBD1. Per the germline V gene, CDR1 is WSHSY and CDR2 is SAAADI. CDR3 size: 14 residues. V shed 7 bases, J shed 9 bases, and the junction held 10 bases outside the gene matches. CDR3 in amino acids: CASKQDRGSRPQHF. The CDR3, as DNA: TGCGCCAGCAAACAAGACAGGGGGTCACGGCCCCAGCATTTT.

The CDR3 is CASSLTGTVANEQYF. DNA for the CDR3: TGTGCCAGCAGCTTAACCGGGACAGTAGCGAACGAGCAGTACTTC. V and J are TRBV11-2 and TRBJ2-7; 7 bases map to TRBD1. There are 15 residues in the CDR3. Germline loops: CDR1 SGHAT, CDR2 FQNNGV. V was clipped by 2 bases and J by 5 bases; unmatched bases: 9.

The rearrangement joins TRBV5-6 to TRBJ1-2; 8 bases map to TRBD1. Germline V gene lookup returns CDR1 SGHDT and CDR2 YYEEEE. V trimming: 1 base; J trimming: 4 bases; junction bases outside the gene matches: 6. This CDR3 is 15 amino acids long. DNA for the CDR3: TGTGCCAGCAGCTTGTCAGGACAGGGCGTCTATGGCTACACCTTC. Its translation is CASSLSGQGVYGYTF.

CDR3 sequence (DNA): TGTGCCAGCAGCTTTACAAGTATCTATGGCTACACCTTC. Amino acid sequence: CASSFTSIYGYTF. V and J are TRBV7-2 and TRBJ1-2, with D hard to call. This CDR3 comprises 13 residues. CDR1 and CDR2 from the germline V gene are SGHTA and FQGNSA. The V end lost 3 bases, the J end lost 4 bases, and 9 bases lay between the germline ends.

V usage is TRBV15 and J usage is TRBJ1-5; no clear D gene. The V end was cut by 5 bases, the J end by 4 bases, with 15 bases between. This CDR3 comprises 15 residues. Germline lookup yields CDR1 LNHNV and CDR2 YYDKDF (reference sequence). The CDR3 here is CATSLGGLGNQPQHF. The DNA of the CDR3 is TGTGCCACCAGCTTAGGAGGGCTTGGGAATCAGCCCCAGCATTTT.

This clone was found once. V and J are TRBV19 and TRBJ1-1, with D hard to call. The CDR3 is 14 amino acids. The germline V gene has CDR1 LNHDA and CDR2 SQIVND (reference sequence). The germline V and J ends were trimmed by 7 bases and 5 bases, with 17 bases remaining between them. CDR3 bases: TGTGCCAGTACCCCCGGTCGACCCGATACTGAAGCTTTCTTT. Encoded protein: CASTPGRPDTEAFF.

The chain recombines TRBV4-1 with TRBJ2-4, with TRBD1 matching over 7 bases. In germline, CDR1 is MGHRA, CDR2 YSYEKL. The V segment lost 2 bases and the J segment 6 bases; nucleotides outside the gene matches: 10. The CDR3 runs to 16 residues. Here the CDR3 reads CASSQSRGPPGNIQYF. CDR3 in DNA: TGCGCCAGCAGCCAATCGAGGGGGCCTCCTGGAAACATTCAGTACTTC.

V is TRBV7-2 and J is TRBJ2-7; TRBD2 matches 7 bases. This CDR3 spans 14 amino acids. V lost 1 base and J lost 2; bases outside the gene matches: 2. Germline V gene lookup returns CDR1 SGHTA and CDR2 FQGNSA. The CDR3 DNA is TGTGCCAGCAGCTTAGGCGGGAGAACCTACGAGCAGTACTTC. The encoded protein is CASSLGGRTYEQYF.

The V gene is TRBV7-4, the J gene TRBJ1-3; D gene ambiguous. The CDR3 has 11 residues. Between the trimmed V and J ends, which lost 8 bases and 3 bases, there was a span of 5 bases. Germline CDR1 SGHVT, CDR2 SQSDAQ. The CDR3 DNA is TGTGCCAGCTGCGGTGGAAACACCATATATTTT. Protein sequence: CASCGGNTIYF.

V gene TRBV6-1 combines with J gene TRBJ1-2; a weak D match, TRBD1 (5 bases). This CDR3 region has 16 residues. Trimming cost V 0 bases and J 3 bases, with 14 bases left between them. Germline-derived CDR1 and CDR2 are MNHNS and SASEGT. CDR3 nucleotide sequence: TGTGCCAGCAGTGAAGCGCAGGGAGTCCAATACTATGGCTACACCTTC. It translates to CASSEAQGVQYYGYTF.

The chain joins TRBV11-3 to TRBJ2-1; D not certain. Trimming took off 0 bases at V and 4 bases at J, with 4 bases between the two ends. This CDR3 has 13 residues. Germline CDR1 reads SGHNT; CDR2 reads YENEEA. CDR3: CASSLDRYNEQFF. The CDR3 DNA is TGTGCCAGCAGCTTAGATAGGTACAATGAGCAGTTCTTC. The variable domain in full, completed from reference TRBV11-3 and TRBJ2-1, reads EAGVVQSPRYKIIEKKQPVAFWCNPISGHNTLYWYLQNLGQGPELLIRYENEEAVDDSQLPKDRFSAERLKGVDSTLKIQPAELGDSAVYLCASSLDRYNEQFFGPGTRLTVL.

In this sample, this clone turned up once. The rearrangement joins TRBV28 to TRBJ2-3; 12 bases line up with TRBD2. Germline CDR1 MDHEN, CDR2 SYDVKM. The V and J ends lost 2 bases and 11 bases, in that order; junction bases with no gene match: 8. The CDR3 spans 15 residues. In DNA, the CDR3 is TGTGCCAGCAGTTTACTAGCGGGAGGGTCTAGGGTGCAGTATTTT. Its protein is CASSLLAGGSRVQYF.

The V and J genes are TRBV6-1 and TRBJ2-7; tentatively, D is TRBD1 (5 bases). Germline loops: CDR1 MNHNS, CDR2 SASEGT. The CDR3 loop spans 15 amino acids. V lost 6 bases, J lost 3 bases, and 18 bases lay in between. The CDR3 region has the DNA TGTGCCAGCAGGGAAAATAGGGGCCTCTACTACGAGCAGTACTTC. Protein sequence: CASRENRGLYYEQYF.

The rearrangement uses TRBV6-6 and TRBJ1-5; D not resolved. Looked up from germline, CDR1 is MNHNY and CDR2 is SVGAGI (reference sequence). The CDR3 is 14 residues long. The V end lost 0 bases, the J end lost 0 bases, and 3 bases lay between the germline ends. The CDR3 loop reads CASSYSYSNQPQHF. The CDR3, as DNA: TGTGCCAGCAGTTACTCATATAGCAATCAGCCCCAGCATTTT.

The chain employs TRBV5-4 and TRBJ1-1; D is ambiguous. Germline V CDR1 and CDR2: SGHNT, YYREEE (reference sequence). The CDR3 has 16 residues. V gave up 4 bases and J gave up 0 bases, with 16 bases separating them. In DNA, the CDR3 is TGTGCCAGCAGCCCTACACGAACCGATATGAACACTGAAGCTTTCTTT. This translates into CASSPTRTDMNTEAFF.